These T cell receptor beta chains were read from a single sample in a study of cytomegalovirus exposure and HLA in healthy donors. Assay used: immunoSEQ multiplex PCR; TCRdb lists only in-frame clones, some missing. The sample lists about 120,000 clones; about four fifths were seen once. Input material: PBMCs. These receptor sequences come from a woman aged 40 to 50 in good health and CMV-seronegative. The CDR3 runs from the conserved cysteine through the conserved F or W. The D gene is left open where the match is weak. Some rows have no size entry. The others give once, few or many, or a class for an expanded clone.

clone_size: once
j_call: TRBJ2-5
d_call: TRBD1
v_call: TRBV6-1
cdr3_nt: TGTGCCAGCAGTAATGGACAGGGGAGAGAGACCCAGTACTTC
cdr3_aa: CASSNGQGRETQYF

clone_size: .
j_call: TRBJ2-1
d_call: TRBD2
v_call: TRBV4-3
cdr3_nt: TGCGCCAGCAGCCCCGCCGGCGGGAGGAATGAGCAGTTCTTC
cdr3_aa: CASSPAGGRNEQFF

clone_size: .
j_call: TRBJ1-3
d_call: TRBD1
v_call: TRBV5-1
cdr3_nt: TGCGCCAGCAGCCCGGGGGGGACAGGGGCTTCTGGAAACACCATATATTTT
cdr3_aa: CASSPGGTGASGNTIYF

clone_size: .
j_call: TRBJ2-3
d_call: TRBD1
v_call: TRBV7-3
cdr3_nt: TGTGCCAGCAGCCTCCGGGACAGGGCCTCAGATACGCAGTATTTT
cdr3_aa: CASSLRDRASDTQYF

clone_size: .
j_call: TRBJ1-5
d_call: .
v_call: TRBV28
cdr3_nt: TGTGCCAGTAATCCTGCGGGGGGGGATAATCAGCCCCAGCATTTT
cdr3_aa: CASNPAGGDNQPQHF

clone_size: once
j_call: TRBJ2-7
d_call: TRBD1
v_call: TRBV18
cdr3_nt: TGTGCCAGCTCGCGACAGGGTGGCTACGAGCAGTACTTC
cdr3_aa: CASSRQGGYEQYF

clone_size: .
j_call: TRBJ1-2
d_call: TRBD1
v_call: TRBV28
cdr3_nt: TGTGCCAGCAGTTTATTGGGACAGGGTCATACCTTC
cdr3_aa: CASSLLGQGHTF

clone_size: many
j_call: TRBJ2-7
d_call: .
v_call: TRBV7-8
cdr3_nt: TGTGCCAGCAGCTCTGGACAGACGCACTCCTACGAGCAGTACTTC
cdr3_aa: CASSSGQTHSYEQYF

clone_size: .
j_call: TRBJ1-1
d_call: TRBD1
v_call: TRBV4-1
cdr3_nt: TGCGCCAGCAGCCAAGAGGAATGGGAAACAGGGGGCACTGAAGCTTTCTTT
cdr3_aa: CASSQEEWETGGTEAFF

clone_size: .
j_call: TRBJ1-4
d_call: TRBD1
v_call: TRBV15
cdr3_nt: TGTGCCACCAGCTACGGGACAGGGGGTGAAAAACTGTTTTTT
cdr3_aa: CATSYGTGGEKLFF

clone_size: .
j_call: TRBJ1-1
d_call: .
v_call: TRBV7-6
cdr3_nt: TGTGCCAGCAGCTTAGCCGAGTACACTGAAGCTTTCTTT
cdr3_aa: CASSLAEYTEAFF

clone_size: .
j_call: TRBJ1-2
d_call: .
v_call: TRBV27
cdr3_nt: TGTGCCAGCAGTTTATGGGCGGGGGCTAACTATGGCTACACCTTC
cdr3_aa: CASSLWAGANYGYTF

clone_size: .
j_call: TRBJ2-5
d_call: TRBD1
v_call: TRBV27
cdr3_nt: TGTGCCAGCAGTTTCGGGACAGGGACGTACCAAGAGACCCAGTACTTC
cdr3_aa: CASSFGTGTYQETQYF

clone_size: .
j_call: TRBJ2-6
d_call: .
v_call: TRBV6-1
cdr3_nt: TGTGCCAGCAGTGAAAGACCAGGGTTGGCTGGGGCCAACGTCCTGACTTTC
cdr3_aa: CASSERPGLAGANVLTF

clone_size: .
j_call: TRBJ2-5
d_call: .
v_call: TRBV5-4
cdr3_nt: TGTGCCAGCAGCACCCCCGGGGGGCTGGAGACCCAGTACTTC
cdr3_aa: CASSTPGGLETQYF

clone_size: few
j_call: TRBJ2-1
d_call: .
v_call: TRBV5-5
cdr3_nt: TGTGCCAGCAGCTTAGTCAGGGGCGGTGAGCAGTTCTTC
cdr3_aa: CASSLVRGGEQFF

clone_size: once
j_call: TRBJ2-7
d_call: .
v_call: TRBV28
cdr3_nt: TGTGCCAGCAGTTTACGCGTCCCTTACGAGCAGTACTTC
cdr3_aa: CASSLRVPYEQYF

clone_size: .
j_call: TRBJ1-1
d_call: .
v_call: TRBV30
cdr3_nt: TGTGCCTGGAGGGCGGCTAGTTTGAACACTGAAGCTTTCTTT
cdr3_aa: CAWRAASLNTEAFF

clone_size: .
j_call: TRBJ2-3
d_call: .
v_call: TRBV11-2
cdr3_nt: TGTGCCAGCAATCAACGGGGTCAGGGCACAGATACGCAGTATTTT
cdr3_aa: CASNQRGQGTDTQYF

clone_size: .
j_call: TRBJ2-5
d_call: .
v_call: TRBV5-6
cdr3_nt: TGTGCCAGCAGCGAGGGCTACGCTGGGAAGACCCAGTACTTC
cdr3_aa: CASSEGYAGKTQYF

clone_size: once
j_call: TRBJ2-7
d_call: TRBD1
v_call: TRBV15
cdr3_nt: TGTGCCACCAGCAGAGATTGGGGACAGGGAACCTACGAGCAGTACTTC
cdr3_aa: CATSRDWGQGTYEQYF

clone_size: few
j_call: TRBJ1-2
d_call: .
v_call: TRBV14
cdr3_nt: TGTGCCAGCAGCCAAGATTGGACAGTCAACTATGGCTACACCTTC
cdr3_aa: CASSQDWTVNYGYTF

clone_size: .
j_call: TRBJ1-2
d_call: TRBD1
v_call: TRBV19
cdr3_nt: TGTGCCAGTAGTACTAACCGGGACAGGAAAAACTATGGCTACACCTTC
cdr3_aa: CASSTNRDRKNYGYTF

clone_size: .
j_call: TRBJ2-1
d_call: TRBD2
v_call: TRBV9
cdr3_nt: TGTGCCAGCAGCTCCCCTAGCGGGAGTCTCTACAATGAGCAGTTCTTC
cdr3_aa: CASSSPSGSLYNEQFF

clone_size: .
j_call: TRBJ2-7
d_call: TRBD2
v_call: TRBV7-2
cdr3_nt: TGTGCCAGCAGCCAATCGGGGGGGTACGAGCAGTACTTC
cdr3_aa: CASSQSGGYEQYF

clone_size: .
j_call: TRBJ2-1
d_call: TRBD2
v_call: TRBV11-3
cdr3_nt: TGTGCCAGCAGCTTCAGGACTAGCCACTATAAGCAGTTCTTC
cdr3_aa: CASSFRTSHYKQFF

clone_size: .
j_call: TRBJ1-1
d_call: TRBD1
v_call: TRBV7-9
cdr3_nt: TGTTCCAGCAGCTTAGGACAGGACCGCACTGAAGCTTTCTTT
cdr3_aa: CSSSLGQDRTEAFF

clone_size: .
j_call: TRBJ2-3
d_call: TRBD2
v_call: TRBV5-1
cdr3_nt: TGCGCCAGCAGCTTGTATGTGGGGGGGGGTACAGATACGCAGTATTTT
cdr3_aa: CASSLYVGGGTDTQYF

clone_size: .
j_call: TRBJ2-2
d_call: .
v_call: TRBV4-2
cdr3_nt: TGTGCCAGCAGCCAAGGTGGGCGGGAACAGACCGGGGAGCTGTTTTTT
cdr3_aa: CASSQGGREQTGELFF

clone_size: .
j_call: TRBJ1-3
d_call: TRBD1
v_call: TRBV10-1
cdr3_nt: TGCGCCAGCAGTGGGAACCGACAGGGTTTTGGAAACACCATATATTTT
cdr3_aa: CASSGNRQGFGNTIYF

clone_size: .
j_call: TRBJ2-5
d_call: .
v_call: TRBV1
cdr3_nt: TGCACCAGCAGCCAAGATAGAGGGACAGACCACCAAGAGACCCAGTACTTC
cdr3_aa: CTSSQDRGTDHQETQYF

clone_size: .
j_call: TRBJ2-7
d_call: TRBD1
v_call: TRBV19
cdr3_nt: TGTGCCAGTAGTCCCATGGACAGGGCTTGGGAGCAGTACTTC
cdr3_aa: CASSPMDRAWEQYF

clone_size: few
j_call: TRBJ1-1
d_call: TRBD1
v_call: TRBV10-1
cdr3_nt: TGCGCCAGCACTCGATCCGGGACAGAAAAAGCTTTCTTT
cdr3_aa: CASTRSGTEKAFF

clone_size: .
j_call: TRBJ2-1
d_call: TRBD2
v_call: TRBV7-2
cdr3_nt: TGTGCCAGCAGCTTAGCTAGCGGGCCTGTATTAAGCTCCTACAATGAGCAGTTCTTC
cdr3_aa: CASSLASGPVLSSYNEQFF

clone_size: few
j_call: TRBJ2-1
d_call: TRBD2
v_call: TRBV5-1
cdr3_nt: TGCGCCAGCAGCTTGGATTCTAGCGGAACCCTCTACAATGAGCAGTTCTTC
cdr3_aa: CASSLDSSGTLYNEQFF

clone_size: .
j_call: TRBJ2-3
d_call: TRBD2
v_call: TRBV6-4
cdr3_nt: TGTGCCAGCAGTGAAGGCGGGGGGGGCACAGATACGCAGTATTTT
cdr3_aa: CASSEGGGGTDTQYF

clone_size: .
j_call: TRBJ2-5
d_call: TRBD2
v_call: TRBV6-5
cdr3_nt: TGTGCCAGCGCGGCTAGCGGGGCGGAGACCCAGTACTTC
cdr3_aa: CASAASGAETQYF

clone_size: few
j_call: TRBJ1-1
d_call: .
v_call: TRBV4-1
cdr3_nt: TGCGCCAGCAGCCACGTACAGGGGAACACTGAAGCTTTCTTT
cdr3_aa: CASSHVQGNTEAFF

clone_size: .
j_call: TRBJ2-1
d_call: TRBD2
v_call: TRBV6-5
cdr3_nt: TGTGCCAGCAGTTACTCCGGGACTAGTCTCCAGTTCTTC
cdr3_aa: CASSYSGTSLQFF

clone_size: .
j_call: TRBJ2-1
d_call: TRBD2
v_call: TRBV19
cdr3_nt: TGTGCCAGTACGGTGCGGGGGGACAATGAGCAGTTCTTC
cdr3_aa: CASTVRGDNEQFF

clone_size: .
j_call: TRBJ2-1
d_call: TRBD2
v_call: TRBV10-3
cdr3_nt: TGTGCCATCAGTGATCCTAGCGGATCCTACAATGAGCAGTTCTTC
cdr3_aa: CAISDPSGSYNEQFF

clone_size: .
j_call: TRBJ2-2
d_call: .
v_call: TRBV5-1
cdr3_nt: TGCGCCAGCAGCTTGGTAGGGGATGGGGAGCTGTTTTTT
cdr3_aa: CASSLVGDGELFF

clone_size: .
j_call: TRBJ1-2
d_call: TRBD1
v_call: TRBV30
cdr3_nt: TGTGCCTGGAATACCGACAGGGGCGGGGGCTACACCTTC
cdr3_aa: CAWNTDRGGGYTF

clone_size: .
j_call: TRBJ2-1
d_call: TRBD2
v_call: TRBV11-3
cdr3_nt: TGTGCCAGCAGTGCGACTAGCGTGGTTGAGCAGTTCTTC
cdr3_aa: CASSATSVVEQFF

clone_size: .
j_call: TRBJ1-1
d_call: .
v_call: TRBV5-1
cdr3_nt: TGCGCCAGCAGCTTGGCTCCCGGCACTGAAGCTTTCTTT
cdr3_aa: CASSLAPGTEAFF

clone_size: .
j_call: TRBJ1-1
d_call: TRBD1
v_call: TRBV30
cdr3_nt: TGTGCCTGGACTACAGGGGACACTGAAGCTTTCTTT
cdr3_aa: CAWTTGDTEAFF

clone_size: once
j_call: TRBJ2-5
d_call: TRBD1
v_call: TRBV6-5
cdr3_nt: TGTGCCAGCAGCCAGCTGGGACAGCTCCAAGAGACCCAGTACTTC
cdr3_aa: CASSQLGQLQETQYF

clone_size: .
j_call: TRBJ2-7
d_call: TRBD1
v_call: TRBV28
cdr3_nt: TGTGCCAGCAGTTTATCGGACAGGGTGAGGTACTTC
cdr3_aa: CASSLSDRVRYF

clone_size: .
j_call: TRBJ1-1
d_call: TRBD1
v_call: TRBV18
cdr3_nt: TGTGCCAGCTCACTCCTTGGACAGGGAGGAACTGAAGCTTTCTTT
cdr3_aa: CASSLLGQGGTEAFF

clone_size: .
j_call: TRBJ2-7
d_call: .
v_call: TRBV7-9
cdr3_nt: TGTTCCAGCAGCTTAGCGTCAGGGCCCTACGAGCAGTACTTC
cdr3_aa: CSSSLASGPYEQYF

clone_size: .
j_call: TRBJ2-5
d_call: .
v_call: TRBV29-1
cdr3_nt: TGCAGCGTTGATCAGGGGCGAGGAGAGACCCAGTACTTC
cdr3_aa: CSVDQGRGETQYF

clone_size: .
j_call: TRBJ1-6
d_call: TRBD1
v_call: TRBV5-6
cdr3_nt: TGTGCCAGCAGCTTGGCCGGGACAGGGCGAAATTCACCCCTCCACTTT
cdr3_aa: CASSLAGTGRNSPLHF

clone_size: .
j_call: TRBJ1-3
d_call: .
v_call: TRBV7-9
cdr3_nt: TGTGCCAGCAGCTTTCAGGCAACCTCTGGAAACACCATATATTTT
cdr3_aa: CASSFQATSGNTIYF

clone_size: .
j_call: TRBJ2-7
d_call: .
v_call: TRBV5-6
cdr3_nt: TGTGCCAGCAGCTTTCCTGGTAGCTCCTACGAGCAGTACTTC
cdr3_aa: CASSFPGSSYEQYF

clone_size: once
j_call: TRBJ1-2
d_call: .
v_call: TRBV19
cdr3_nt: TGTGCCAGTAGGGGAGTTTCCGGGACACTCAGTGGCTACACCTTC
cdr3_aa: CASRGVSGTLSGYTF

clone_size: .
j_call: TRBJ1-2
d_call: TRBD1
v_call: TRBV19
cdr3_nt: TGTGCCAGTAGTATCGGACAGGGTTACGGGTACTATGGCTACACCTTC
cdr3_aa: CASSIGQGYGYYGYTF

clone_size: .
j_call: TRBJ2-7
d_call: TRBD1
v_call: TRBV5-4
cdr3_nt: TGTGCCAGCAGCTTGATCGGACAGGGGACGGACGAGCAGTACTTC
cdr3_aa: CASSLIGQGTDEQYF

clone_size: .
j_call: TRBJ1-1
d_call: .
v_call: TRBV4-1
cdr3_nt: TGCGCCAGCAGCCTCGAATCTACAGGATACACTGAAGCTTTCTTT
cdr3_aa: CASSLESTGYTEAFF

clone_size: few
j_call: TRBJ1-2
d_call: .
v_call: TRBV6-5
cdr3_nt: TGTGCCAGCAGTTCCGGGGGTCAGGGTAACTATGGCTACACCTTC
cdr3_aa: CASSSGGQGNYGYTF